Shown below are 20 T cell receptor beta chains from a single sample sequenced in a study of blood T cells in healthy people across ages. Then a second PCR, running roughly 7 to 11 cycles, was carried out with a sample-barcoded 5' primer and a J-beta primer mix. TCRdb reanalysed the 5' RACE reads using MiXCR and keeps one entry per CDR3 protein. The sample includes 850,000 to 1,300,000 distinct CDR3 sequences, roughly 45% of them seen just once. Sample: blood. Receptors originate from a woman aged 55-69 years in good health.

The chain recombines TRBV20-1 with TRBJ1-6; 7 nucleotides agree with TRBD1. Trimming cost V 6 bases and J 2 bases; bases outside gene matches: 16. The CDR3 length is 18 residues. The germline V gene encodes CDR1 DFQATT and CDR2 SNEGSKA (reference sequence). The CDR3 region has the DNA TGCAGTGCGTCCACACCGGGCGACAGGGTAACCTATAATTCACCCCTCCACTTT. Translating gives CSASTPGDRVTYNSPLHF.

This chain links TRBV27 with TRBJ2-4; the D call may be TRBD1 or TRBD2 (5 bases each). V lost 6 bases, J lost 6 bases, and 15 bases lay in between. Germline V gene data show CDR1 as MNHEY and CDR2 as SMNVEV (reference sequence). CDR3 length: 14 amino acids. The CDR3 region is CASRHRDRLNIQYF. The CDR3, as DNA: TGTGCCAGCAGGCACCGGGACCGATTAAACATTCAGTACTTC.

The rearrangement uses TRBV4-1 and TRBJ2-7, with D unresolved. The V end was cut by 1 base, the J end by 3 bases, with 13 bases between. This CDR3 spans 15 amino acids. In germline, CDR1 is MGHRA, CDR2 YSYEKL. CDR3 nucleotide sequence: TGCGCCAGCAGCCAAGCGCCTAATACAAACTACGAGCAGTACTTC. This translates into CASSQAPNTNYEQYF.

This clonotype turned up a few times. This rearrangement joins TRBV4-1 to TRBJ1-4; D is undetermined. Germline V gene sequence: CDR1 MGHRA, CDR2 YSYEKL. CDR3 length: 16 amino acids. With 0 bases removed from V and 7 bases from J, the gap between germline ends came to 15 bases. CDR3 DNA sequence: TGCGCCAGCAGCCAAGATTCAACGATCGCTGCTGAAAAACTGTTTTTT. Its translation: CASSQDSTIAAEKLFF.

This clonotype came up a few times. Mismatch with germline at one junction end may stem from a read error. The V call is TRBV5-1, the J call TRBJ2-3, with TRBD2 matching over 13 bases. CDR1 and CDR2 (germline): SGHRS, YFSETQ. CDR3 length equals 16 residues. The chain's CDR3 is CASSTGLAGDTDTQYF. The CDR3 DNA reads TGTGCCAGCAGCACCGGACTAGCGGGAGACACAGATACGCAGTATTTT.

This chain joins TRBV12-3 or TRBV12-4 and TRBJ1-6, with unresolved D. The CDR3 spans 15 residues. Trimming took 8 bases from V and 0 from J, leaving 11 bases between them. The CDR3 spells CASGGNNSYNSPLHF. The CDR3, as DNA: TGTGCCAGCGGAGGGAATAACTCCTATAATTCACCCCTCCACTTT.

In its sample, this clonotype was seen a few times. V gene TRBV12-3 or TRBV12-4 combines with J gene TRBJ2-7; 11 bases line up with TRBD2. Unmatched junction bases numbered 11, after V lost 6 bases and J lost 4 bases. The CDR3 is 16 amino acids. CDR3 DNA sequence: TGTGCCAGCAGAATAGGTAGCGGGAGGGCCGTATACGAGCAGTACTTC. This sequence encodes CASRIGSGRAVYEQYF.

The V gene is TRBV10-3, the J gene TRBJ1-4, with 11 bases fitting TRBD1. This CDR3 has 14 residues. V lost 6 bases to trimming and J lost 8 bases; unmatched junction nucleotides: 5. CDR1 and CDR2 from the germline V gene are ENHRY and SYGVKD. The CDR3 protein is CAIRAGTGGEKLFF. As DNA, the CDR3 is TGTGCCATCAGGGCCGGGACAGGGGGAGAAAAACTGTTTTTT.

This sequence joins TRBV20-1 and TRBJ2-1, with D tentatively TRBD2 (5 bases). The CDR3 totals 13 residues. Germline CDR1 and CDR2: DFQATT and SNEGSKA (reference sequence). With 3 bases removed from V and 10 bases from J, the gap between germline ends came to 16 bases. The CDR3 reads CSARDSMSYEQFF. Here the CDR3 DNA reads TGCAGTGCTAGGGACTCCATGTCCTACGAGCAGTTCTTC.

CDR3 residues: CASSFTGEREKLFF. CDR3 in DNA: TGTGCCAGCAGTTTCACAGGGGAGCGTGAAAAACTGTTTTTT. The V and J genes are TRBV27 and TRBJ1-4; the match to TRBD1 covers 7 bases. CDR1 MNHEY and CDR2 SMNVEV come from the germline V gene (reference sequence). The CDR3 has 14 residues. Unmatched junction bases numbered 5, after V lost 3 bases and J lost 7 bases.

This clonotype turned up a few times. This chain joins TRBV7-6 and TRBJ2-1; tentative D call: TRBD1 (5 bases). CDR1 SGHVS and CDR2 FNYEAQ come from the germline V gene. The CDR3 spans 16 residues. V dropped 3 bases and J dropped 6 bases, with 18 bases sitting between them. In nucleotides, the CDR3 is TGTGCCAGCAGCTTCAGCGAGACAGTTCTCGGCAATGAGCAGTTCTTC. Protein: CASSFSETVLGNEQFF.

This clonotype was seen only a few times. The chain joins TRBV7-2 to TRBJ1-1; D might be TRBD1 (5 bases). This CDR3 contains 15 residues. Germline loops: CDR1 SGHTA, CDR2 FQGNSA. V shed 5 bases and J shed 1 base, with 14 bases lying between them. The CDR3 sequence is CASSRAGGTNTEAFF. The CDR3 nucleotides are TGTGCCAGCAGCCGAGCCGGTGGGACGAACACTGAAGCTTTCTTT.

This clonotype was counted ten times or more. V and J are TRBV29-1 and TRBJ2-5, with 7 nucleotides matching TRBD1. There are 13 residues in the CDR3. The germline V gene encodes CDR1 SQVTM and CDR2 ANQGSEA. The junction had 6 bases not matched to a gene; V was cut back by 3 bases and J by 5 bases. CDR3 sequence (DNA): TGCAGCGTTGACAAGACAGGGATTGAGACCCAGTACTTC. Protein: CSVDKTGIETQYF. The variable domain in full, with the rest retrieved from reference TRBV29-1 and TRBJ2-5, is SAVISQKPSRDICQRGTSLTIQCQVDSQVTMMFWYRQQPGQSLTLIATANQGSEATYESGFVIDKFPISRPNLTFSTLTVSNMSPEDSSIYLCSVDKTGIETQYFGPGTRLLVL.

This clonotype turned up a few times. This sequence joins TRBV7-9 and TRBJ2-1; no reliable D call. The CDR3 consists of 14 residues. CDR1 is SEHNR and CDR2 is FQNEAQ in the germline V gene (reference sequence). V was pared by 1 base and J by 9 bases, with 13 bases between. This CDR3 is CASSLGSSSGEQFF. CDR3 DNA: TGTGCCAGCAGCTTAGGCTCCTCGTCGGGTGAGCAGTTCTTC.

This clonotype has ten or more counts. The rearrangement joins TRBV7-9 to TRBJ1-2; no definite D call. The CDR3 is 13 residues long. Trimming cost V 5 bases and J 5 bases, with 12 bases left between them. Germline CDR1 and CDR2: SEHNR and FQNEAQ (reference sequence). CDR3 bases: TGTGCCAGCAGCCCGGACGGGGAGTATGGCTACACCTTC. It is translated as CASSPDGEYGYTF. Drawing the rest from reference TRBV7-9 and TRBJ1-2, the complete variable domain is DTGVSQNPRHKITKRGQNVTFRCDPISEHNRLYWYRQTLGQGPEFLTYFQNEAQLEKSRLLSDRFSAERPKGSFSTLEIQRTEQGDSAMYLCASSPDGEYGYTFGSGTRLTVV.

This clonotype was seen a few times. The V call is TRBV4-1, the J call TRBJ2-1, with D perhaps matching TRBD1 (6 bases). From germline, CDR1 is MGHRA and CDR2 YSYEKL. The CDR3 runs to 14 residues. Trimming removed 3 bases at V and 8 bases at J, with 14 bases between. CDR3 nucleotides: TGCGCCAGCAGCCACAGGGGTAAGGTGGATGAGCAGTTCTTC. Translated: CASSHRGKVDEQFF.

This clonotype has at least ten counts. The chain joins TRBV10-3 to TRBJ2-3, with 10 nucleotides matching TRBD2. The CDR3 runs 17 residues. From germline, CDR1 is ENHRY and CDR2 SYGVKD. Trimming at V came to 1 base and at J to 0 bases, leaving 4 bases not matched to a gene. The CDR3, as DNA: TGTGCCATCAGTGAGTTGGCTAGCGGGAGAAGCACAGATACGCAGTATTTT. Amino acids: CAISELASGRSTDTQYF.

The chain recombines TRBV27 with TRBJ2-3, with 14 bases identical to TRBD2. CDR3 length: 15 amino acids. With 5 bases clipped from V and 6 bases from J, the junction kept 4 bases outside the gene matches. Germline V CDR1 and CDR2: MNHEY, SMNVEV (reference sequence). The CDR3 here is CASSQRTSGRDTQYF. CDR3 nucleotide sequence: TGTGCCAGCAGTCAAAGGACTAGCGGGAGGGATACGCAGTATTTT.

V usage is TRBV12-3 or TRBV12-4 and J usage is TRBJ2-7; TRBD2 matches at 13 bases. The J call may be mistaken, given a closer DNA end match to TRBJ2-5. The CDR3 loop spans 15 amino acids. CDR3 DNA sequence: TGTGCCAGCAGGCCCGGACTAGCGGGAGAGGAGACCCAGTACTTC. This translates into CASRPGLAGEETQYF.

This sequence joins TRBV20-1 and TRBJ2-1; 11 bases map to TRBD2. The junction had 2 bases not matched to a gene; V was cut back by 3 bases and J by 13 bases. Germline CDR1 DFQATT, CDR2 SNEGSKA (reference sequence). The CDR3 length is 11 residues. The CDR3 sequence is CSARGLAAQFF. In DNA form, the CDR3 reads TGCAGTGCTAGGGGACTAGCGGCTCAGTTCTTC.